The next 28 T cell receptor beta chains were all read from a single sample in a study of cytomegalovirus exposure and HLA in healthy donors. The assay was immunoSEQ multiplex PCR, and TCRdb's table has in-frame clones only and misses some. The sample has 70,000 to 75,000 clones; about 94% are singletons. Sequencing was done on a sample of PBMCs. Receptor source: a man aged 18 to 30 in good health and CMV-seropositive.

The V gene is TRBV30, the J gene TRBJ1-5; the match to TRBD1 covers 9 bases. The CDR3 runs to 14 residues. V trimming: 2 bases; J trimming: 5 bases; junction bases outside the gene matches: 4. Germline values: CDR1 GTSNPN, CDR2 SVGIG (reference sequence). The CDR3 sequence is CAWSTGQGHQPQHF. DNA of the CDR3: TGTGCCTGGAGTACGGGACAGGGTCATCAGCCCCAGCATTTT. The full variable domain, its missing parts supplied by reference TRBV30 and TRBJ1-5, is SQTIHQWPATLVQPVGSPLSLECTVEGTSNPNLYWYRQAAGRGLQLLFYSVGIGQISSEVPQNLSASRPQDRQFILSSKKLLLSDSGFYLCAWSTGQGHQPQHFGDGTRLSIL.

This chain joins TRBV19 and TRBJ2-2; 7 bases align to TRBD1. CDR3 length equals 14 residues. Germline CDR1 LNHDA, CDR2 SQIVND (reference sequence). J was trimmed by 4 bases and V by 5 bases; bases with no gene match: 4. DNA of the CDR3: TGTGCCAGTAGTCCGGCAGGGGGCACCGGGGAGCTGTTTTTT. It translates to CASSPAGGTGELFF. Supplemented by reference TRBV19 and TRBJ2-2, the full variable domain reads DGGITQSPKYLFRKEGQNVTLSCEQNLNHDAMYWYRQDPGQGLRLIYYSQIVNDFQKGDIAEGYSVSREKKESFPLTVTSAQKNPTAFYLCASSPAGGTGELFFGEGSRLTVL.

The chain recombines TRBV6-1 with TRBJ2-3; 11 positions agree with TRBD2. Germline V gives CDR1 MNHNS, CDR2 SASEGT. V dropped 5 bases and J dropped 4; count of bases not matched to a gene: 2. The CDR3 totals 14 residues. The CDR3 DNA reads as TGTGCCAGCAGTACTAGCGGGAGAGCAGATACGCAGTATTTT. Its translation: CASSTSGRADTQYF.

This chain connects TRBV5-4 to TRBJ1-1; D perhaps matches TRBD1 (6 bases). Germline CDR1 and CDR2: SGHNT and YYREEE (reference sequence). There are 14 residues in the CDR3. The V gene lost 4 bases and the J gene lost 1 base, with 11 bases spanning the gap. CDR3 residues: CASSIRGGNTEAFF. DNA of the CDR3: TGTGCCAGCAGCATCAGAGGGGGGAACACTGAAGCTTTCTTT.

The chain is built from TRBV19 and TRBJ2-1; D may be TRBD2 (6 bases). Germline values: CDR1 LNHDA, CDR2 SQIVND (reference sequence). Trimming stripped 3 bases from V and 8 bases from J, with 23 bases between. The CDR3 has 17 amino acids. The CDR3 loop is CASSIGSRDVSADEQFF. In nucleotides, the CDR3 is TGTGCCAGTAGTATCGGTTCGCGGGACGTATCTGCGGATGAGCAGTTCTTC.

The rearrangement uses TRBV28 and TRBJ2-6, with D possibly TRBD2 on 5 matching bases. Germline lookup yields CDR1 MDHEN and CDR2 SYDVKM. The CDR3 is 16 amino acids. CDR3 residues: CASTEEAFSGANVLTF. The CDR3 DNA reads TGTGCTTCGACCGAGGAGGCCTTCTCTGGGGCCAACGTCCTGACTTTC.

The rearrangement joins TRBV7-9 to TRBJ1-4; D is undetermined. The germline gives CDR1 SEHNR, CDR2 FQNEAQ (reference sequence). V was clipped by 2 bases and J by 3 bases, with 10 bases between them. CDR3 length equals 15 residues. Here the CDR3 reads CASSLRRDPNEKLFF. The CDR3 DNA reads as TGTGCCAGCAGCTTACGGAGGGATCCTAATGAAAAACTGTTTTTT.

The J gene is TRBJ2-6, the V gene TRBV9, with D perhaps matching TRBD1 (5 bases). V lost 2 bases and J 1 base, leaving 13 bases between the germline ends. The CDR3 length is 17 residues. Germline-derived CDR1 and CDR2 are SGDLS and YYNGEE. The chain's CDR3 is CASSVRQPLSGANVLTF. CDR3 nucleotides: TGTGCCAGCAGCGTTAGACAGCCTCTTTCTGGGGCCAACGTCCTGACTTTC. The entire variable domain, with the rest obtained from reference TRBV9 and TRBJ2-6, is as follows: DSGVTQTPKHLITATGQRVTLRCSPRSGDLSVYWYQQSLDQGLQFLIQYYNGEERAKGNILERFSAQQFPDLHSELNLSSLELGDSALYFCASSVRQPLSGANVLTFGAGSRLTVL.

The chain combines TRBV6-1 with TRBJ2-5; 12 nucleotides agree with TRBD2. Germline V gene lookup returns CDR1 MNHNS and CDR2 SASEGT. The CDR3 is 14 amino acids. The V gene end was trimmed by 7 bases and the J gene end by 5 bases; junction bases not matched to a gene: 5. In DNA form, the CDR3 reads TGTGCCAGCACCCGACTAGCGGGAGAGGAGACCCAGTACTTC. Its translation: CASTRLAGEETQYF.

The chain has TRBV10-1 and TRBJ1-1; no reliable D call. The CDR3 is 13 amino acids. Trimming took off 0 bases at V and 5 bases at J, with 7 bases between the two ends. Germline V gives CDR1 WNHNN, CDR2 SYGVQD (reference sequence). The chain's CDR3 is CASSESRVTEAFF. Written as DNA, the CDR3 is TGCGCCAGCAGTGAGTCGAGGGTAACTGAAGCTTTCTTT.

The chain links TRBV25-1 to TRBJ2-7; 8 bases align to TRBD1. The junction had 9 bases not matched to a gene; V was cut back by 6 bases and J by 2 bases. Germline CDR1 is MGHDK and CDR2 is SYGVNS. The CDR3 has 15 residues. CDR3 sequence: CASSRGPSGTYEQYF. The CDR3 DNA reads TGTGCCAGCAGCAGGGGGCCCTCGGGAACCTACGAGCAGTACTTC.

The rearrangement uses TRBV6-5 and TRBJ2-7; 8 bases are shared with TRBD2. The germline V gene has CDR1 MNHEY and CDR2 SVGAGI. With 1 base clipped from V and 3 bases from J, the junction kept 5 bases outside the gene matches. The CDR3 length is 15 residues. In nucleotides, the CDR3 is TGTGCCAGCAGTTACTTGACTAGCGCCAGCTACGAGCAGTACTTC. The encoded protein is CASSYLTSASYEQYF.

This chain connects TRBV5-4 to TRBJ2-2; 13 bases are a match to TRBD2. J gave up 2 bases and V 4 bases, and 5 bases lay outside the gene matches. Germline V gives CDR1 SGHNT, CDR2 YYREEE (reference sequence). The CDR3 length is 17 residues. CDR3: CASSLGTSGENTGELFF. The CDR3 nucleotides read TGTGCCAGCAGCCTAGGGACTAGCGGGGAAAACACCGGGGAGCTGTTTTTT.

The V and J genes are TRBV7-3 and TRBJ2-1, with D hard to call. Trimming shortened V by 5 bases and J by 3 bases, and 11 bases separated the two germline ends. In germline, CDR1 is SGHTA, CDR2 FQGTGA. The CDR3 has 14 residues. The CDR3 region is CASSLLSNYNEQFF. As DNA, the CDR3 is TGTGCCAGCAGCCTACTTTCTAACTACAATGAGCAGTTCTTC.

In regard to this clone: In the same sample, other DNA sequences code for this CDR3. The chain has TRBV7-3 and TRBJ2-2; 7 bases align to TRBD2. Germline V lookup: CDR1 SGHTA, CDR2 FQGTGA. The CDR3 length is 14 residues. The ends lost 0 bases at V and 6 bases at J; junction bases unmatched: 1. DNA of the CDR3: TGTGCCAGCAGCTTAACGCGGGAGTCCGGGGAGCTGTTTTTT. It codes for CASSLTRESGELFF.

The rearrangement joins TRBV19 to TRBJ1-1; weak D call: TRBD1 (6 bases). Looked up from germline, CDR1 is LNHDA and CDR2 is SQIVND (reference sequence). V shed 1 base and J shed 9 bases, with 9 bases lying between them. This CDR3 region has 12 residues. CDR3 loop: CASSIVGTQAFF. The CDR3 nucleotides read TGTGCCAGTAGTATAGTGGGGACACAAGCTTTCTTT.

The chain combines TRBV6-5 with TRBJ2-7; TRBD1 is a possible D gene (5 bases). This CDR3 is 13 amino acids long. Germline lookup yields CDR1 MNHEY and CDR2 SVGAGI. Deletions cut 5 bases from V and 1 base from J, with 9 bases between. This chain's CDR3 is CASSITGSYEQYF. The DNA of the CDR3 is TGTGCCAGCAGTATTACAGGTTCCTACGAGCAGTACTTC.

The chain couples TRBV4-1 to TRBJ2-1, with 7 bases matching TRBD2. This CDR3 spans 15 amino acids. Trimming cost V 7 bases and J 4 bases; bases outside gene matches: 10. Germline V CDR1 and CDR2: MGHRA, YSYEKL. The CDR3 region is CASINVGEGYNEQFF. The CDR3 DNA follows: TGCGCCAGCATCAACGTCGGGGAGGGTTACAATGAGCAGTTCTTC.

The chain carries TRBV5-6 and TRBJ1-1; 8 positions match TRBD1. This CDR3 comprises 14 residues. With V trimmed by 4 bases and J by 5 bases, 7 bases remained unmatched. Germline CDR1 SGHDT, CDR2 YYEEEE. CDR3 protein: CASSPRTGRTEAFF. As DNA, the CDR3 is TGTGCCAGCAGCCCGCGGACAGGGAGGACTGAAGCTTTCTTT.

This chain connects TRBV28 to TRBJ2-7, with 8 positions matching TRBD2. With V trimmed by 1 base and J by 3 bases, 5 bases remained unmatched. Per the germline V gene, CDR1 is MDHEN and CDR2 is SYDVKM. This CDR3 comprises 15 residues. The CDR3 sequence: CASSLSPGGNYEQYF. The CDR3 DNA sequence: TGTGCCAGCAGTTTATCACCGGGGGGGAACTACGAGCAGTACTTC.

J is TRBJ2-7 and V is TRBV19; TRBD2 agrees at 11 bases. Germline V lookup: CDR1 LNHDA, CDR2 SQIVND (reference sequence). Trimming took 5 bases from V and 1 from J; bases not matched to a gene: 7. This CDR3 is built from 16 residues. The CDR3 DNA reads TGTGCCAGTAGTGCGACCGGGACTAGCGGATCCTACGAGCAGTACTTC. It specifies CASSATGTSGSYEQYF.

The chain uses TRBV5-1 and TRBJ1-2; D is possibly TRBD1 (6 bases). Trimming stripped 1 base from V and 7 bases from J, with 11 bases between. Germline V gene data show CDR1 as SGHRS and CDR2 as YFSETQ. CDR3 length: 13 residues. The CDR3 DNA reads TGCGCCAGCAGCTTGTCTGGGGGCCTTGGCTACACCTTC. Protein product: CASSLSGGLGYTF. The full variable domain, rest sourced from reference TRBV5-1 and TRBJ1-2, is KAGVTQTPRYLIKTRGQQVTLSCSPISGHRSVSWYQQTPGQGLQFLFEYFSETQRNKGNFPGRFSGRQFSNSRSEMNVSTLELGDSALYLCASSLSGGLGYTFGSGTRLTVV.

The genes are TRBV4-1 and TRBJ2-1; TRBD2 matches at 8 bases. The length of the CDR3 is 14 residues. J was trimmed by 7 bases and V by 2 bases; bases with no gene match: 4. CDR1 MGHRA and CDR2 YSYEKL come from the germline V gene. Here the CDR3 reads CASSQTRGGNEQFF. The CDR3 DNA reads TGCGCCAGCAGCCAAACTCGGGGGGGGAATGAGCAGTTCTTC.

The chain combines TRBV5-6 with TRBJ2-7, with 8 bases aligning to TRBD1. V lost 0 bases to trimming and J lost 6 bases; unmatched junction nucleotides: 5. Germline-derived CDR1 and CDR2 are SGHDT and YYEEEE. The CDR3 totals 14 residues. The CDR3 coding sequence is TGTGCCAGCAGCTTGGGACAGGGGCCCCCCGAGCAGTACTTC. As protein: CASSLGQGPPEQYF.

This chain links TRBV5-5 with TRBJ2-7, with 7 nucleotides matching TRBD1. Unmatched junction bases numbered 6, after V lost 0 bases and J lost 3 bases. Per germline, CDR1 SGHKS and CDR2 YYEKEE (reference sequence). CDR3 length equals 15 residues. The CDR3 DNA reads TGTGCCAGCAGCTTGGAGGGGGCCTCCTTCTACGAGCAGTACTTC. It encodes CASSLEGASFYEQYF.

This clone was observed a single time. This sequence joins TRBV28 and TRBJ1-3, with D unclear. The V end lost 8 bases, the J end lost 0 bases, and 11 bases lay between the germline ends. The CDR3 runs to 14 residues. Germline CDR1 reads MDHEN; CDR2 reads SYDVKM. DNA for the CDR3: TGTGCCAGCTCCGGGAAAACCTCTGGAAACACCATATATTTT. It codes for CASSGKTSGNTIYF.

The V and J genes are TRBV5-1 and TRBJ2-7, with TRBD2 matching 7 bases. The CDR3 loop spans 14 amino acids. Germline CDR1 and CDR2: SGHRS and YFSETQ. The V gene end was trimmed by 0 bases and the J gene end by 5 bases; junction bases not matched to a gene: 5. The CDR3 loop is CASSLGRTSDEQYF. The CDR3 DNA reads as TGCGCCAGCAGCTTGGGGAGGACTAGTGACGAGCAGTACTTC.

V is TRBV7-9 and J is TRBJ2-3; 16 bases are shared with TRBD2. Germline V gene data show CDR1 as SEHNR and CDR2 as FQNEAQ (reference sequence). V lost 4 bases to trimming and J lost 4 bases; unmatched junction nucleotides: 11. CDR3 size: 19 residues. The DNA for the CDR3 is TGTGCCAGCAGCTCTCCCCGGGGACTAGCGGGGGGGCACGCAGATACGCAGTATTTT. Protein sequence: CASSSPRGLAGGHADTQYF.